What follows are 15 T cell receptor beta chains derived from one specimen sequenced in a study of PD-1 blockade in classical Hodgkin lymphoma. Assay used: immunoSEQ multiplex PCR; TCRdb lists only in-frame clones, some missing. The table has tens of thousands of clones, more than 90% seen once; the top ten hold around 0.4%. Indicated time point: newly diagnosed, previously untreated cHL patient sample. Magnetic depletion of unwanted cells isolated CD4+ T cells from thawed PBMCs. The sequenced sample consisted of CD4+ T cells from blood. The origin of the receptors is a human donor with classical Hodgkin lymphoma.

The rearrangement joins TRBV18 to TRBJ1-6, with D possibly matching TRBD1 (6 bases). CDR3 size: 15 residues. V was cut by 3 bases and J by 5 bases, with 11 bases left in between. Germline V CDR1 and CDR2: KGHSH, LQKENI. The CDR3 here is CASSPTRQDNSPLHF. For the CDR3, the DNA is TGTGCCAGCTCACCGACGCGACAGGATAATTCACCCCTCCACTTT.

The chain joins TRBV19 to TRBJ2-3; perhaps TRBD1 as D (5 bases). Germline CDR1 LNHDA, CDR2 SQIVND (reference sequence). CDR3 length: 17 amino acids. The V end was cut by 3 bases, the J end by 3 bases, with 19 bases between. This CDR3 is CASSIGLAGPSTDTQYF. DNA for the CDR3: TGTGCCAGTAGTATTGGGTTGGCAGGGCCTTCTACAGATACGCAGTATTTT.

The J gene is TRBJ1-6, the V gene TRBV13, with TRBD1 matching over 8 bases. CDR1 and CDR2 (germline): PRHDT, FYEKMQ (reference sequence). V lost 5 bases to trimming and J lost 8 bases; unmatched junction nucleotides: 17. The CDR3 loop spans 18 amino acids. The CDR3 DNA is TGTGCCAGCAGCAACCGGACAGGGTTGCTTCAAGTCGATTCACCCCTCCACTTT. As protein: CASSNRTGLLQVDSPLHF. Together with reference TRBV13 and TRBJ1-6, the CDR3 gives the full variable domain: AAGVIQSPRHLIKEKRETATLKCYPIPRHDTVYWYQQGPGQDPQFLISFYEKMQSDKGSIPDRFSAQQFSDYHSELNMSSLELGDSALYFCASSNRTGLLQVDSPLHFGNGTRLTVT.

The V gene is TRBV6-5, the J gene TRBJ1-3, with D possibly being TRBD1 (6 bases). CDR1 is MNHEY, CDR2 SVGAGI, per germline. V lost 2 bases and J 7 bases, leaving 9 bases between the germline ends. The CDR3 has 13 amino acids. The CDR3 nucleotides are TGTGCCAGCAGTTACGGGGGCGCCAACACCATATATTTT. Translated: CASSYGGANTIYF.

The rearrangement links TRBV19 to TRBJ1-2; 7 nucleotides align to TRBD1. Trimming at V came to 11 bases and at J to 3 bases, leaving 12 bases not matched to a gene. CDR3 size: 14 residues. Germline V gene data show CDR1 as LNHDA and CDR2 as SQIVND (reference sequence). The CDR3 nucleotides read TGTGCCGGTCGGAGGACAGGAAAGGACTATGGCTACACCTTC. It specifies CAGRRTGKDYGYTF. The full variable domain, in which reference TRBV19 and TRBJ1-2 provide the parts outside the CDR3, is DGGITQSPKYLFRKEGQNVTLSCEQNLNHDAMYWYRQDPGQGLRLIYYSQIVNDFQKGDIAEGYSVSREKKESFPLTVTSAQKNPTAFYLCAGRRTGKDYGYTFGSGTRLTVV.

The chain joins TRBV5-4 to TRBJ2-7, with D possibly called TRBD1 or TRBD2 (5 bases each). The CDR3 is 14 amino acids. Trimming pared 3 bases from V and 4 bases from J, leaving 14 bases between. In germline, CDR1 is SGHNT, CDR2 YYREEE (reference sequence). The CDR3 region is CASSWDLSQYEQYF. CDR3 in DNA: TGTGCCAGCAGCTGGGACCTATCTCAATACGAGCAGTACTTC. The whole variable domain, filled in from reference TRBV5-4 and TRBJ2-7, reads ETGVTQSPTHLIKTRGQQVTLRCSSQSGHNTVSWYQQALGQGPQFIFQYYREEENGRGNFPPRFSGLQFPNYSSELNVNALELDDSALYLCASSWDLSQYEQYFGPGTRLTVT.

CDR3 nucleotides: TGCAGTGCTAGTGCTACTAGCCTTCAGTACTTC. Residues: CSASATSLQYF. The genes are TRBV20-1 and TRBJ2-5; the D gene is possibly TRBD2 (6 bases). Trimming cost V 3 bases and J 11 bases, with 13 bases left between them. Germline assignment: CDR1 DFQATT and CDR2 SNEGSKA (reference sequence). This CDR3 region has 11 residues.

This sequence joins TRBV5-4 and TRBJ1-2; no reliable D call. From germline, CDR1 is SGHNT and CDR2 YYREEE (reference sequence). The V gene lost 0 bases and the J gene lost 1 base, with 10 bases spanning the gap. The CDR3 length is 15 residues. Written as DNA, the CDR3 is TGTGCCAGCAGCTTGGCCGGGCCTAATAACTATGGCTACACCTTC. It specifies CASSLAGPNNYGYTF.

V usage is TRBV7-9 and J usage is TRBJ1-5, with 9 nucleotides matching TRBD1. J was trimmed by 4 bases and V by 5 bases; bases with no gene match: 6. In germline, CDR1 is SEHNR, CDR2 FQNEAQ (reference sequence). The CDR3 consists of 15 residues. Written as DNA, the CDR3 is TGTGCCAGCAGCCGGGACAGGGTAGGAAATCAGCCCCAGCATTTT. Its protein is CASSRDRVGNQPQHF.

The chain is built from TRBV7-6 and TRBJ1-1, with D tentatively TRBD1 (5 bases). CDR1 and CDR2 (germline): SGHVS, FNYEAQ. V was clipped by 4 bases and J by 1 base, with 7 bases between them. The CDR3 runs 13 residues. Written as DNA, the CDR3 is TGTGCCAGCAGCTCTCAGGGGAACACTGAAGCTTTCTTT. As protein: CASSSQGNTEAFF.

This chain joins TRBV2 and TRBJ1-5; a possible D gene is TRBD1 (5 bases). Germline V gene data show CDR1 as SNHLY and CDR2 as FYNNEI. The V gene lost 3 bases and the J gene lost 4 bases, with 10 bases spanning the gap. This CDR3 is 14 amino acids long. The CDR3 sequence: CASSELGGNQPQHF. CDR3 nucleotide sequence: TGTGCCAGCAGTGAGTTGGGGGGAAATCAGCCCCAGCATTTT.

V gene TRBV2 combines with J gene TRBJ2-1, with D perhaps TRBD2 (5 bases). Germline loops: CDR1 SNHLY, CDR2 FYNNEI. Trimming took 6 bases from V and 15 from J, leaving 18 bases between them. The CDR3 loop spans 12 amino acids. The CDR3 bases are TGTGCCAGCAGCCCTAGGGCGGGTGTTCTGTTCTTC. This translates into CASSPRAGVLFF.

Turning to this clone: At one of its ends the junction is not consistent with the germline gene, which may arise from a read error. The rearrangement uses TRBV6-5 and TRBJ2-7; D not certain. The length of the CDR3 is 11 residues. Germline CDR1 is MNHEY and CDR2 is SVGAGI. This chain's CDR3 is CASSFFGEQCF. CDR3 bases: TGTGCCAGCAGTTTCTTCGGCGAGCAGTGCTTC.

The chain combines TRBV9 with TRBJ2-1, with TRBD2 matching over 9 bases. Germline trimming cut 4 bases from V and 8 bases from J; bases unmatched to any gene: 7. Germline V gene data show CDR1 as SGDLS and CDR2 as YYNGEE. The CDR3 runs to 14 residues. The DNA of the CDR3 is TGTGCCAGCAGCTCCTCCGGGACTAGCTATGAGCAGTTCTTC. Protein product: CASSSSGTSYEQFF. Based on the CDR3 plus reference TRBV9 and TRBJ2-1, the full variable domain is DSGVTQTPKHLITATGQRVTLRCSPRSGDLSVYWYQQSLDQGLQFLIQYYNGEERAKGNILERFSAQQFPDLHSELNLSSLELGDSALYFCASSSSGTSYEQFFGPGTRLTVL.

This rearrangement joins TRBV6-5 to TRBJ2-6, with TRBD1 as a possible D gene (5 bases). Germline-derived CDR1 and CDR2 are MNHEY and SVGAGI. Trimming stripped 5 bases from V and 0 bases from J, with 8 bases between. The CDR3 loop spans 15 amino acids. The CDR3 loop is CASSKTVSGANVLTF. DNA for the CDR3: TGTGCCAGCAGTAAGACAGTCTCTGGGGCCAACGTCCTGACTTTC.